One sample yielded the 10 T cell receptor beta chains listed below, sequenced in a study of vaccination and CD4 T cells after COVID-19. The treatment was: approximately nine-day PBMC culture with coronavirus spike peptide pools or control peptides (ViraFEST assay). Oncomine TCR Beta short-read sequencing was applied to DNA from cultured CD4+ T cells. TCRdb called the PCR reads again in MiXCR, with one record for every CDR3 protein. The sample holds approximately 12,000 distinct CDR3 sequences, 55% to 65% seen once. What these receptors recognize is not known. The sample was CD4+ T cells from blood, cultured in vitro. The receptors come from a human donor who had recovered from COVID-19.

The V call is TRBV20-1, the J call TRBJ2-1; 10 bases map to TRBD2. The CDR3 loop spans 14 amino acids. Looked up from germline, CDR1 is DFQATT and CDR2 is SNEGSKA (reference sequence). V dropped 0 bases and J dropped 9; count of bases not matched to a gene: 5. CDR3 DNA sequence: TGCAGTGCTAGAGATTCTAGCGGGAGAGGTGAGCAGTTCTTC. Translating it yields CSARDSSGRGEQFF.

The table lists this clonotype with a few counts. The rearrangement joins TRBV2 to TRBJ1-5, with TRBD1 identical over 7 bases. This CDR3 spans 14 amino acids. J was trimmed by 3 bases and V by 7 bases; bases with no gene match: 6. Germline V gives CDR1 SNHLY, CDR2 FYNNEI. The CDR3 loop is CASKYGQANQPQHF. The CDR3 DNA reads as TGTGCCAGCAAATATGGACAGGCCAATCAGCCCCAGCATTTT.

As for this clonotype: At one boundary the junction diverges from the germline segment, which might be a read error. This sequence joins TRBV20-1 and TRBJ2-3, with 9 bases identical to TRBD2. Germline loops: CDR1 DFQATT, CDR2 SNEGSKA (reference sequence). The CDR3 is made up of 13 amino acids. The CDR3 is CCGRARGTDTQYF. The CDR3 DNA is TGTTGCGGGAGGGCCCGTGGCACAGATACGCAGTATTTT.

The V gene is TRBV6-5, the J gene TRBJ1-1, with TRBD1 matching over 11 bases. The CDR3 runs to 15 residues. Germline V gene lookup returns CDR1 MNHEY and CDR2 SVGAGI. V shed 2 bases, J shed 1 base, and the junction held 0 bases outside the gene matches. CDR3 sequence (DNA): TGTGCCAGCAGTTACGGGACAGGGGGGAACACTGAAGCTTTCTTT. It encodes CASSYGTGGNTEAFF.

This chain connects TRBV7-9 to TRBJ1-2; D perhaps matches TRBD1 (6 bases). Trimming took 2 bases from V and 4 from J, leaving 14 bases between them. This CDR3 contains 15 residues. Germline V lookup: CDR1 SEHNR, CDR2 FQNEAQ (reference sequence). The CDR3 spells CASSLRRQGTYGYTF. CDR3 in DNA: TGTGCCAGCAGCTTAAGGCGCCAGGGGACCTATGGCTACACCTTC.

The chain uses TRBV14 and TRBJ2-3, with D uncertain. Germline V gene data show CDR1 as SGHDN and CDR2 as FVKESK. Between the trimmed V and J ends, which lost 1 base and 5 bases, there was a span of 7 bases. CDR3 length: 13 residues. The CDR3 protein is CASSQVRVDTQYF. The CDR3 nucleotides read TGTGCCAGCAGCCAAGTTCGCGTAGATACGCAGTATTTT. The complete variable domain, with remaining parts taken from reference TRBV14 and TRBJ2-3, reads EAGVTQFPSHSVIEKGQTVTLRCDPISGHDNLYWYRRVMGKEIKFLLHFVKESKQDESGMPNNRFLAERTGGTYSTLKVQPAELEDSGVYFCASSQVRVDTQYFGPGTRLTVL.

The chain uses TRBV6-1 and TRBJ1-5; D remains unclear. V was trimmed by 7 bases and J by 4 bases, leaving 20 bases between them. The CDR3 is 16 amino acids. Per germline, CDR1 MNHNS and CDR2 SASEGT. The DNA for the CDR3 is TGTGCCAGCATGGAGTGGACGGGAGGCGTTAATCAGCCCCAGCATTTT. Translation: CASMEWTGGVNQPQHF.

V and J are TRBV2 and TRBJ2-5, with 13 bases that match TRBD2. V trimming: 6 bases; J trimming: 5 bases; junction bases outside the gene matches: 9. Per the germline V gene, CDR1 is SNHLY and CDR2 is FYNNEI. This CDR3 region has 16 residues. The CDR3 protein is CASSQLAGGPVETQYF. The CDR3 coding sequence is TGTGCCAGCAGCCAACTAGCGGGAGGGCCGGTGGAGACCCAGTACTTC. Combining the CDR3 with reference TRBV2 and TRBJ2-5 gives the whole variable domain EPEVTQTPSHQVTQMGQEVILRCVPISNHLYFYWYRQILGQKVEFLVSFYNNEISEKSEIFDDQFSVERPDGSNFTLKIRSTKLEDSAMYFCASSQLAGGPVETQYFGPGTRLLVL.

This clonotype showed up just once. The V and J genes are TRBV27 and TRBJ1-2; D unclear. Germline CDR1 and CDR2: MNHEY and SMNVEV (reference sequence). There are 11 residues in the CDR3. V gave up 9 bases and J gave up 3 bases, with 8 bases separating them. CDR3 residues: CARLGDYGYTF. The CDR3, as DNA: TGTGCCAGACTCGGGGACTATGGCTACACCTTC.

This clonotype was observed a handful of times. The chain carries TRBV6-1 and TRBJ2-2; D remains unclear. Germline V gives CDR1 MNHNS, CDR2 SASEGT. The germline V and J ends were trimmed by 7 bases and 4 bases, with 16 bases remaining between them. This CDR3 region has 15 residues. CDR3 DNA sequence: TGTGCCAGCAAAGTTGAGGCCCAGGCCACCGGGGAGCTGTTTTTT. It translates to CASKVEAQATGELFF.